A single sample is the source of the 32 T cell receptor beta chains below, sequenced in a study of blood T cell repertoires in COVID-19. Sequenced by immunoSEQ multiplex PCR; TCRdb stores in-frame clones only, minus some. The sample carries fewer than 200,000 clones, approximately 82% recorded once. The sequenced material came from PBMCs or T cells enriched from blood (not recorded which). The receptor set was obtained from a man in his fifties or sixties who had recovered from COVID-19.

The chain couples TRBV6-5 to TRBJ1-5; D may be TRBD1 (5 bases). The CDR3 spans 13 residues. Germline V gene sequence: CDR1 MNHEY, CDR2 SVGAGI. Trimming shortened V by 8 bases and J by 7 bases, and 15 bases separated the two germline ends. This chain's CDR3 is CASDGTPDQPQHF. In DNA, the CDR3 is TGTGCCAGCGACGGGACTCCGGACCAGCCCCAGCATTTT.

The CDR3 here is CASSPVGDRHGYTF. CDR3 sequence (DNA): TGTGCCAGCAGCCCAGTCGGGGACAGACACGGCTACACCTTC. The gene calls are TRBV5-4 and TRBJ1-2; 7 nucleotides line up with TRBD1. Germline V gene data show CDR1 as SGHNT and CDR2 as YYREEE (reference sequence). The CDR3 contains 14 residues. Trimming took 4 bases from V and 8 from J; bases not matched to a gene: 11.

V usage is TRBV2 and J usage is TRBJ2-2, with 8 bases matching TRBD1. Trimming cost V 5 bases and J 5 bases; bases outside gene matches: 7. This CDR3 region has 15 residues. Germline V gene sequence: CDR1 SNHLY, CDR2 FYNNEI. This CDR3 reads CASSWQGARTGELFF. The CDR3 DNA is TGTGCCAGCAGTTGGCAGGGGGCGCGGACCGGGGAGCTGTTTTTT.

This clone appeared once. J is TRBJ2-3 and V is TRBV3-1 (or the pseudogene TRBV3-2), with D unresolved. In germline, CDR1 is LGHDT, CDR2 YNNKEL (reference sequence). This CDR3 spans 13 amino acids. V was cut by 1 base and J by 6 bases, with 8 bases left in between. The CDR3 reads CASSQALGDTQYF. In DNA form, the CDR3 reads TGTGCCAGCAGCCAAGCGCTCGGGGATACGCAGTATTTT.

The CDR3 coding sequence is TGTGCCAGCAGCCCAACAGTATCTGAAGCTTTCTTT. Protein: CASSPTVSEAFF. The chain carries TRBV6-6 and TRBJ1-1, with no clear D. CDR1 is MNHNY, CDR2 SVGAGI, per germline (reference sequence). This CDR3 spans 12 amino acids. With 6 bases removed from V and 6 bases from J, the gap between germline ends came to 11 bases.

The sample holds one count of this clone. The rearrangement uses TRBV9 and TRBJ1-1, with D possibly being TRBD1 (5 bases). The CDR3 consists of 14 residues. V gave up 1 base and J gave up 5 bases, with 12 bases separating them. The V gene's germline CDR1 is SGDLS and CDR2 YYNGEE. As DNA, the CDR3 is TGTGCCAGCAGCGTAACCCCGGGGGGAACTGAAGCTTTCTTT. The encoded protein is CASSVTPGGTEAFF.

V is TRBV5-4 and J is TRBJ1-4; 8 bases line up with TRBD1. With 0 bases clipped from V and 7 bases from J, the junction kept 2 bases outside the gene matches. The germline V gene encodes CDR1 SGHNT and CDR2 YYREEE (reference sequence). This CDR3 spans 14 amino acids. The CDR3 region has the DNA TGTGCCAGCAGCTTGGACAGGGGGGCTGAAAAACTGTTTTTT. Translation gives CASSLDRGAEKLFF. Looking up the rest from reference TRBV5-4 and TRBJ1-4 gives the full variable domain: ETGVTQSPTHLIKTRGQQVTLRCSSQSGHNTVSWYQQALGQGPQFIFQYYREEENGRGNFPPRFSGLQFPNYSSELNVNALELDDSALYLCASSLDRGAEKLFFGSGTQLSVL.

The chain combines TRBV28 with TRBJ2-1; 15 bases line up with TRBD2. The CDR3 covers 17 residues. The trim removed 6 bases at V and 3 bases at J, leaving 6 bases unmatched. The germline V gene encodes CDR1 MDHEN and CDR2 SYDVKM. The CDR3 here is CASRGTSGRRDYNEQFF. As DNA, the CDR3 is TGTGCCAGCAGGGGGACTAGCGGGAGGAGGGACTACAATGAGCAGTTCTTC. The variable domain in full, completed from reference TRBV28 and TRBJ2-1, reads DVKVTQSSRYLVKRTGEKVFLECVQDMDHENMFWYRQDPGLGLRLIYFSYDVKMKEKGDIPEGYSVSREKKERFSLILESASTNQTSMYLCASRGTSGRRDYNEQFFGPGTRLTVL.

This clone was counted a single time. J is TRBJ1-5 and V is TRBV4-1; D is possibly TRBD1 (5 bases). Trimming removed 0 bases at V and 2 bases at J, with 8 bases between. The CDR3 loop spans 15 amino acids. Germline V gives CDR1 MGHRA, CDR2 YSYEKL. The CDR3 protein is CASSQEQERNQPQHF. The CDR3 region has the DNA TGCGCCAGCAGCCAAGAACAGGAGCGCAATCAGCCCCAGCATTTT.

This clone was detected only once. This sequence joins TRBV4-1 and TRBJ1-4; maybe TRBD1 (6 bases). This CDR3 spans 17 amino acids. V lost 1 base, J lost 2 bases, and 14 bases lay in between. Germline V gene data show CDR1 as MGHRA and CDR2 as YSYEKL. As DNA, the CDR3 is TGCGCCAGCAGCCAAGTGGACAGTAGGATTACTAATGAAAAACTGTTTTTT. Amino acid sequence: CASSQVDSRITNEKLFF.

This clone appeared once. The V and J genes are TRBV19 and TRBJ1-2, with 7 positions matching TRBD1. Trimming took 4 bases from V and 7 from J; bases not matched to a gene: 9. The CDR3 loop spans 14 amino acids. Germline CDR1 is LNHDA and CDR2 is SQIVND (reference sequence). CDR3 bases: TGTGCCAGTAGTACTACAGGGGTAGGCGGTGGCTACACCTTC. Encoded protein: CASSTTGVGGGYTF.

This chain connects TRBV4-1 to TRBJ2-2, with 7 bases fitting TRBD2. V lost 1 base, J lost 5 bases, and 10 bases stayed unmatched. This CDR3 is built from 17 residues. The germline V gene has CDR1 MGHRA and CDR2 YSYEKL. Here the CDR3 DNA reads TGCGCCAGCAGCCAAGGGAGGGGCGGGAGCGCGACCGGGGAGCTGTTTTTT. It encodes CASSQGRGGSATGELFF.

V gene TRBV19 combines with J gene TRBJ1-1, with 12 positions matching TRBD1. With V trimmed by 7 bases and J by 0 bases, 12 bases remained unmatched. Germline CDR1 and CDR2: LNHDA and SQIVND (reference sequence). CDR3 size: 18 residues. CDR3 amino acids: CASTYSGTGGGMNTEAFF. Written as DNA, the CDR3 is TGTGCCAGTACCTACTCGGGGACAGGGGGCGGGATGAACACTGAAGCTTTCTTT.

V gene TRBV28 combines with J gene TRBJ1-6; D not resolved. The CDR3 has 13 amino acids. CDR1 is MDHEN, CDR2 SYDVKM, per germline. With 6 bases removed from V and 0 bases from J, the gap between germline ends came to 3 bases. The CDR3 sequence is CASRASYNSPLHF. The DNA of the CDR3 is TGTGCCAGCAGAGCCTCCTATAATTCACCCCTCCACTTT.

This clone was counted only a few times. This chain links TRBV6-1 with TRBJ2-2; 7 positions agree with TRBD1. Per germline, CDR1 MNHNS and CDR2 SASEGT. This CDR3 is 16 amino acids long. V dropped 4 bases and J dropped 0; count of bases not matched to a gene: 5. CDR3 sequence: CASSVDRVANTGELFF. CDR3 coding DNA: TGTGCCAGCAGTGTCGACAGGGTCGCGAACACCGGGGAGCTGTTTTTT.

The CDR3 is CASSRTTGSYEQYF. CDR3 DNA: TGCGCCAGCAGCCGAACTACGGGGTCCTACGAGCAGTACTTC. The chain employs TRBV5-1 and TRBJ2-7; possibly TRBD2 for D (5 bases). V was cut by 4 bases and J by 1 base, with 12 bases left in between. This CDR3 contains 14 residues. The V gene's germline CDR1 is SGHRS and CDR2 YFSETQ.

The chain combines TRBV5-1 with TRBJ2-1, with 10 bases fitting TRBD2. Trimming cost V 7 bases and J 4 bases; bases outside gene matches: 2. The CDR3 is made up of 13 amino acids. Germline CDR1 is SGHRS and CDR2 is YFSETQ. The CDR3 sequence: CASGTSAYNEQFF. DNA of the CDR3: TGCGCCAGCGGGACTAGCGCATACAATGAGCAGTTCTTC.

The chain recombines TRBV6-5 with TRBJ1-2, with a tentative D call TRBD1 (5 bases). CDR3 length equals 15 residues. CDR1 is MNHEY, CDR2 SVGAGI, per germline. Trimming removed 4 bases from V and 0 bases from J, with 12 bases in between. The CDR3 spells CASSSQGGANYGYTF. The CDR3 DNA reads TGTGCCAGCAGTTCTCAGGGTGGTGCTAACTATGGCTACACCTTC.

V and J are TRBV9 and TRBJ1-1; 7 bases line up with TRBD1. The CDR3 covers 15 residues. CDR1 and CDR2 from the germline V gene are SGDLS and YYNGEE. Trimming removed 2 bases from V and 1 base from J; junction bases left unmatched: 5. CDR3 region: CASSVGGQPNTEAFF. The CDR3 DNA follows: TGTGCCAGCAGCGTGGGGGGACAGCCGAACACTGAAGCTTTCTTT. Based on the CDR3 plus reference TRBV9 and TRBJ1-1, the full variable domain is DSGVTQTPKHLITATGQRVTLRCSPRSGDLSVYWYQQSLDQGLQFLIQYYNGEERAKGNILERFSAQQFPDLHSELNLSSLELGDSALYFCASSVGGQPNTEAFFGQGTRLTVV.

This rearrangement joins TRBV7-6 to TRBJ2-1, with 12 bases fitting TRBD2. With 1 base clipped from V and 2 bases from J, the junction kept 9 bases outside the gene matches. CDR1 and CDR2 from the germline V gene are SGHVS and FNYEAQ. The CDR3 has 19 amino acids. The CDR3 sequence is CASSLDGRLAGETYNEQFF. The DNA of the CDR3 is TGTGCCAGCAGCTTAGACGGAAGACTAGCGGGGGAGACCTACAATGAGCAGTTCTTC.

The chain employs TRBV11-3 and TRBJ2-3, with TRBD1 identical over 7 bases. V was pared by 5 bases and J by 5 bases, with 10 bases of the junction left unmatched. Germline loops: CDR1 SGHNT, CDR2 YENEEA. This CDR3 spans 15 amino acids. The CDR3 region is CASSKAGTEGDTQYF. The CDR3 bases are TGTGCCAGCAGCAAAGCTGGGACAGAGGGAGATACGCAGTATTTT. Drawing the rest from reference TRBV11-3 and TRBJ2-3, the complete variable domain is EAGVVQSPRYKIIEKKQPVAFWCNPISGHNTLYWYLQNLGQGPELLIRYENEEAVDDSQLPKDRFSAERLKGVDSTLKIQPAELGDSAVYLCASSKAGTEGDTQYFGPGTRLTVL.

This chain uses TRBV7-9 with TRBJ1-6; 10 nucleotides align to TRBD1. The germline V gene has CDR1 SEHNR and CDR2 FQNEAQ (reference sequence). V was pared by 5 bases and J by 6 bases, with 1 base of the junction left unmatched. The CDR3 consists of 14 residues. This CDR3 reads CASSRTGGNSPLHF. CDR3 nucleotide sequence: TGTGCCAGCAGCCGGACAGGGGGTAATTCACCCCTCCACTTT.

This chain uses TRBV19 with TRBJ1-5; 12 bases match TRBD1. Looked up from germline, CDR1 is LNHDA and CDR2 is SQIVND (reference sequence). The CDR3 runs 18 residues. Losses at the gene ends were 6 bases for V and 7 bases for J; bases not matched to a gene: 16. CDR3 bases: TGTGCCAGTAGGACTATCGGGGACAGGGGGCGCAGATCCCAGCCCCAGCATTTT. It codes for CASRTIGDRGRRSQPQHF.

This rearrangement joins TRBV7-3 to TRBJ2-5; perhaps TRBD1 as D (6 bases). CDR1 SGHTA and CDR2 FQGTGA come from the germline V gene. The CDR3 runs to 16 residues. Trimming removed 0 bases at V and 3 bases at J, with 14 bases between. CDR3 amino acids: CASSLTNRAGEETQYF. The CDR3 bases are TGTGCCAGCAGCTTAACAAACAGGGCAGGAGAAGAGACCCAGTACTTC.

The rearrangement links TRBV7-9 to TRBJ2-7; 7 bases match TRBD1. This CDR3 comprises 13 residues. Germline-derived CDR1 and CDR2 are SEHNR and FQNEAQ (reference sequence). With 5 bases clipped from V and 1 base from J, the junction kept 2 bases outside the gene matches. CDR3 region: CASSRDRSYEQYF. The DNA of the CDR3 is TGTGCCAGCAGCCGGGACAGATCCTACGAGCAGTACTTC.

The chain couples TRBV27 to TRBJ2-5, with 8 bases fitting TRBD2. The germline CDR1 and CDR2 sequences are MNHEY and SMNVEV (reference sequence). The CDR3 length is 15 residues. Trimming at V came to 4 bases and at J to 3 bases, leaving 7 bases not matched to a gene. The DNA for the CDR3 is TGTGCCAGCAGTTCCCTGTTTAGCGGGGAAGAGACCCAGTACTTC. Its protein product is CASSSLFSGEETQYF.

The rearrangement uses TRBV28 and TRBJ2-7; 12 nucleotides match TRBD2. Germline lookup yields CDR1 MDHEN and CDR2 SYDVKM. V lost 3 bases, J lost 1 base, and 7 bases stayed unmatched. CDR3 length: 17 amino acids. The DNA for the CDR3 is TGTGCCAGCAGTTTGTTTCTAGCGGGAGGGCCGTCCTACGAGCAGTACTTC. The encoded protein is CASSLFLAGGPSYEQYF.

This sequence joins TRBV7-3 and TRBJ2-2, with a tentative D call TRBD2 (6 bases). V lost 4 bases to trimming and J lost 1 base, with 13 bases between them. The germline gives CDR1 SGHTA, CDR2 FQGTGA. The CDR3 is made up of 16 amino acids. In nucleotides, the CDR3 is TGTGCCAGCAGCTCACTCAGGCGGGAGAACACCGGGGAGCTGTTTTTT. Residues: CASSSLRRENTGELFF.

This clone was counted a single time. The rearrangement uses TRBV28 and TRBJ1-3; D remains unclear. Trimming removed 5 bases from V and 1 base from J, with 15 bases in between. This CDR3 has 16 residues. Germline values: CDR1 MDHEN, CDR2 SYDVKM. CDR3 protein: CASSGTTSLSGNTIYF. Written as DNA, the CDR3 is TGTGCCAGCAGTGGTACTACCTCCCTTTCTGGAAACACCATATATTTT.

This chain links TRBV29-1 with TRBJ2-5; TRBD1 agrees at 11 bases. The CDR3 is made up of 15 amino acids. J gave up 5 bases and V 4 bases, and 9 bases lay outside the gene matches. Germline-derived CDR1 and CDR2 are SQVTM and ANQGSEA. CDR3 coding DNA: TGCAGCGTTGCTCGGGGGACAGGGGGAATGGAGACCCAGTACTTC. It yields the protein CSVARGTGGMETQYF. Together with reference TRBV29-1 and TRBJ2-5, the CDR3 gives the full variable domain: SAVISQKPSRDICQRGTSLTIQCQVDSQVTMMFWYRQQPGQSLTLIATANQGSEATYESGFVIDKFPISRPNLTFSTLTVSNMSPEDSSIYLCSVARGTGGMETQYFGPGTRLLVL.

The rearrangement links TRBV6-5 to TRBJ2-2; tentatively, D is TRBD1 (5 bases). Germline V CDR1 and CDR2: MNHEY, SVGAGI. V dropped 11 bases and J dropped 5 bases, with 21 bases sitting between them. CDR3 length equals 15 residues. Here the CDR3 DNA reads TGTGCCGTTTCCCGGACACTCTCTTTTACCGGGGAGCTGTTTTTT. Amino acid sequence: CAVSRTLSFTGELFF.

V usage is TRBV19 and J usage is TRBJ2-7, with D tentatively TRBD1 (6 bases). Trimming took 10 bases from V and 2 from J, leaving 21 bases between them. In germline, CDR1 is LNHDA, CDR2 SQIVND (reference sequence). CDR3 length equals 15 residues. In nucleotides, the CDR3 is TGTGCCACTGGGCGTTCAGGGGTGGGGCCCTACGAGCAGTACTTC. Amino acids: CATGRSGVGPYEQYF.